These T cell receptor beta chains were read from a single sample in a study of blood T cell repertoires in COVID-19. Data came from immunoSEQ multiplex PCR; TCRdb stores just in-frame clones and leaves some out. The table records roughly 400,000 clones, just under 90% of them present only once. Sequencing was performed on PBMCs or T cells enriched from blood (not recorded which). The receptors shown here come from a woman aged 50 to 60 who had recovered from COVID-19. CDR3s leave out the opening cysteine and the closing phenylalanine or tryptophan.

v_call	cdr3_length	j_call	cdr3_aa
TRBV28	12	TRBJ1-6	ASSLAGGNSPLH
TRBV6-5	13	TRBJ2-3	ASIRTGYGTDTQY
TRBV18	12	TRBJ1-2	ASSPDRGNYGYT
TRBV19	13	TRBJ1-2	ASFGQGRENYGYT
TRBV6-5	14	TRBJ1-2	ASSYSSSWGLKGYT
TRBV15	12	TRBJ2-1	ATSRQTGYNEQF
TRBV6-1	14	TRBJ1-1	ASSETLDSVATEAF
TRBV3-1/TRBV3-2	12	TRBJ1-2	ASSHSDSNYGYT
TRBV7-3	10	TRBJ2-5	ASSLVAPRFD
TRBV7-2	13	TRBJ1-2	ASSSLWTGSYGYT
TRBV6-1	13	TRBJ2-7	ASSESQGGGNEQY
TRBV5-1	14	TRBJ1-2	ASSQFLGALGDGYT
TRBV10-3	12	TRBJ1-4	AISRAGGDEKLF
TRBV6-2/TRBV6-3	12	TRBJ1-6	ASSLGQGGSPLH
TRBV6-5	11	TRBJ1-2	ASQPGGAYGYT
TRBV6-5	13	TRBJ1-3	ASSYSDRAGNTIY
TRBV7-2	12	TRBJ1-2	ASSLEDRPSGYT
TRBV19	12	TRBJ1-5	ASRDRITNQPQH
TRBV7-9	12	TRBJ1-2	ASSSGQGAYGYT
TRBV7-8	10	TRBJ2-5	ASRRDSETQY
TRBV5-1	17	TRBJ2-2	ASSWGRQGPIADTGELF
TRBV29-1	10	TRBJ2-3	SLESGGTSQY
TRBV10-3	13	TRBJ1-2	AISGGDSRTYGYT
TRBV6-5	9	TRBJ2-7	ASRTGFEQY
TRBV29-1	8	TRBJ2-1	SVLYNEQF
TRBV18	13	TRBJ1-3	ASSPVRLRAESIY
TRBV9	11	TRBJ1-1	ASSVERNTEAF
TRBV28	12	TRBJ1-5	ASIIQGMGQPQH
TRBV7-6	15	TRBJ2-1	ASSLVGGPPFSNEQF
TRBV12-3/TRBV12-4	11	TRBJ1-1	ASGDRLNTEAF
TRBV5-6	11	TRBJ2-1	ASRRGQGNEQF
TRBV6-4	11	TRBJ1-1	ASSEGANTEAF
TRBV30	12	TRBJ2-7	AWSLGTAPYEQY
TRBV29-1	11	TRBJ2-2	SGKGEVTGELF
TRBV18	12	TRBJ1-1	ASSPSTKSTEAF
TRBV11-3	14	TRBJ1-1	ASSLGGDRANTEAF